Presented here are 2 T cell receptor beta chains from one specimen sequenced in a study of read filtering for tumor transcriptome and immune sequencing. The library was built from 400 to 500 ng RNA with molecular barcoded adaptors for alpha/delta and beta/gamma chains. TCRdb used MiXCR to reprocess the reads, holding one entry per CDR3 protein. Of some 130,000 distinct CDR3 sequences in the sample, over 10% were seen once. Sequenced sample: a population of CD138-negative cells sorted from bone marrow. These receptors were obtained from a donor at least 40 years old with multiple myeloma.

This clonotype was recorded at least ten times. V gene TRBV27 combines with J gene TRBJ2-1; TRBD2 aligns across 9 bases. V gave up 6 bases and J gave up 1 base; unmatched junction bases: 10. The germline V gene has CDR1 MNHEY and CDR2 SMNVEV (reference sequence). The CDR3 extends over 17 amino acids. CDR3 sequence (DNA): TGTGCCAGCAGCCAACCATTCGGACTAGCGTCCTACAATGAGCAGTTCTTC. Protein product: CASSQPFGLASYNEQFF.

Many counts were recorded for this clonotype. The chain uses TRBV5-8 and TRBJ1-5; tentative D call: TRBD1 (5 bases). V was clipped by 1 base and J by 5 bases, with 13 bases between them. The CDR3 consists of 15 residues. The V gene's germline CDR1 is SGHTS and CDR2 YDEGEE. As DNA, the CDR3 is TGTGCCAGCAGCTTGTCTGGGGGGGTGCATCAGCCCCAGCATTTT. Protein sequence: CASSLSGGVHQPQHF.